The next 3 T cell receptor beta chains were all read from a single sample in a study of control samples from healthy donors and cancer patients. Data came from immunoSEQ multiplex PCR; TCRdb stores just in-frame clones and leaves some out. The sample has roughly 120,000 clones, approximately 93% seen once. The sequencing sample was made of blood. These receptors came from a man younger than 40 in good health.

The chain has TRBV5-4 and TRBJ1-2, with TRBD1 matching 7 bases. This CDR3 contains 13 residues. J was trimmed by 8 bases and V by 5 bases; bases with no gene match: 9. Germline V gene sequence: CDR1 SGHNT, CDR2 YYREEE (reference sequence). The CDR3: CASRQTGVGGYTF. For the CDR3, the DNA is TGTGCCAGCAGACAAACAGGGGTCGGCGGCTACACCTTC. Drawing the rest from reference TRBV5-4 and TRBJ1-2, the complete variable domain is ETGVTQSPTHLIKTRGQQVTLRCSSQSGHNTVSWYQQALGQGPQFIFQYYREEENGRGNFPPRFSGLQFPNYSSELNVNALELDDSALYLCASRQTGVGGYTFGSGTRLTVV.

The rearrangement joins TRBV2 to TRBJ1-2, with TRBD1 identical over 9 bases. The germline CDR1 and CDR2 sequences are SNHLY and FYNNEI. The CDR3 runs to 13 residues. V shed 3 bases, J shed 11 bases, and the junction held 7 bases outside the gene matches. As DNA, the CDR3 is TGTGCCAGCAGTGATGAGGGGACAGGGTGGTACACCTTC. Translating gives CASSDEGTGWYTF.

V usage is TRBV5-1 and J usage is TRBJ2-1; D is unclear. CDR1 is SGHRS, CDR2 YFSETQ, per germline. Deletions cut 0 bases from V and 6 bases from J, with 10 bases between. The CDR3 consists of 14 residues. CDR3: CASSLGLMSNEQFF. CDR3 coding DNA: TGCGCCAGCAGCTTGGGGCTGATGTCCAATGAGCAGTTCTTC.